The sequence of this TCR beta chain was determined in a study of human T cells and chemical hapten exposure. For the study at large: Weekly scalp doses of diphenylcyclopropenone were given to patients during the approximately 23-week study. Study findings and constraints: PT1 expanded TCR counts correlated positively with patch test score.

Attachment of unique molecular identifiers to individual cDNA molecules was performed in the library. TCRdb used MiXCR to reprocess the RACE reads, holding one entry per CDR3 protein. The table lists approximately 52,000 distinct CDR3 sequences, 11% of them singletons. This clonotype was recorded a few times. Its target is unknown. CDR1 is DFQATT, CDR2 SNEGSKA, per germline (reference sequence). V trimming: 3 bases; J trimming: 3 bases; junction bases outside the gene matches: 2. The CDR3 has 14 amino acids. Time point defined: patch test 1, 2 weeks after DPC sensitization. Treatment defined: therapeutic diphenylcyclopropenone sensitization with weekly scalp DPC. It was from unfractionated whole blood that total RNA was extracted.

The sequencing used whole blood, collected in connection with sensitization to the hapten diphenylcyclopropenone (DPC). This chain connects TRBV20-1 to TRBJ2-7, with TRBD2 matching 13 bases. The clonotype was recovered from a woman aged 40-49 years with alopecia areata. Some clones in this sample may be carry-over from other donors' samples. Here the CDR3 reads CSASGLAGVYEQYF. CDR3 sequence (DNA): TGCAGTGCTAGCGGACTAGCGGGAGTCTACGAGCAGTACTTC.